A single sample is the source of the 23 T cell receptor beta chains below, sequenced in a study of CD8+CD57+ T cells in acquired aplastic anemia. For CDR3 and TCR beta VDJ profiling, genomic DNA was the template used. Via MiXCR, TCRdb re-called the reads, giving one row per CDR3 protein. This sample carries 150,000 to 200,000 distinct CDR3 sequences, 40% to 55% of them seen once, and the ten largest clones take more than 1%. Whoever was chosen for sequencing had shown CD8+CD57+ cell expansion by flow cytometry. Sequenced sample: sorted CD4+, CD8+, or CD8+CD57+ T cells (not recorded which) from PBMCs. All receptors derive from a human donor with aplastic anemia.

This clonotype showed up just once. This chain uses TRBV7-2 with TRBJ2-7; 8 nucleotides align to TRBD1. CDR3 length: 13 amino acids. Germline CDR1 reads SGHTA; CDR2 reads FQGNSA. V was clipped by 5 bases and J by 5 bases; unmatched bases: 5. Written as DNA, the CDR3 is TGTGCCAGCAGCAGACAGGGGATAGACGAGCAGTACTTC. Translation gives CASSRQGIDEQYF.

The rearrangement uses TRBV10-3 and TRBJ2-7; D gene ambiguous. The V gene lost 3 bases and the J gene lost 0 bases, with 15 bases spanning the gap. Germline CDR1 and CDR2: ENHRY and SYGVKD. CDR3 length: 16 residues. CDR3 sequence (DNA): TGTGCCATCAGTGATCAGGCAGCAAGAAGCTCCTACGAGCAGTACTTC. Its translation: CAISDQAARSSYEQYF.

This chain joins TRBV5-1 and TRBJ2-5; TRBD2 might be the D (5 bases). Trimming shortened V by 5 bases and J by 7 bases, and 21 bases separated the two germline ends. The CDR3 runs 15 residues. CDR1 is SGHRS and CDR2 is YFSETQ in the germline V gene. CDR3 residues: CASSEGFLVDVTQYF. Written as DNA, the CDR3 is TGCGCCAGCAGTGAGGGATTCCTAGTCGACGTGACCCAGTACTTC.

The rearrangement joins TRBV2 to TRBJ1-6, with TRBD1 as a possible D gene (6 bases). CDR1 SNHLY and CDR2 FYNNEI come from the germline V gene. The CDR3 totals 14 residues. Trimming cost V 7 bases and J 9 bases, with 16 bases left between them. CDR3: CASNRDGRSSPLHF. The CDR3 bases are TGTGCCAGCAACAGGGATGGGAGGTCTTCACCCCTCCACTTT.

This clonotype has a count of ten or more. This rearrangement joins TRBV25-1 to TRBJ1-2; D possibly corresponds to TRBD1 (6 bases). Per germline, CDR1 MGHDK and CDR2 SYGVNS. Trimming stripped 5 bases from V and 4 bases from J, with 17 bases between. CDR3 size: 15 residues. CDR3 protein: CASSLAGARGYGYTF. CDR3 sequence (DNA): TGTGCCAGCAGTTTGGCGGGGGCGCGAGGCTATGGCTACACCTTC.

The rearrangement links TRBV24-1 to TRBJ1-2; the match to TRBD1 covers 9 bases. Germline lookup yields CDR1 KGHDR and CDR2 SFDVKD. The CDR3 has 17 amino acids. The V segment lost 4 bases and the J segment 1 base; nucleotides outside the gene matches: 9. CDR3 in DNA: TGTGCCACCAGTGACACCCGACAGGGGGGAGATAACTATGGCTACACCTTC. This gives the protein CATSDTRQGGDNYGYTF.

In its sample, this clonotype was seen many times. The chain carries TRBV2 and TRBJ1-1; maybe TRBD1 (5 bases). CDR3 length: 15 amino acids. Germline CDR1 and CDR2: SNHLY and FYNNEI. V was trimmed by 6 bases and J by 6 bases, leaving 20 bases between them. CDR3 loop: CASRGGAGGVSEAFF. The CDR3 DNA follows: TGTGCCAGCAGGGGGGGAGCAGGTGGGGTTTCTGAAGCTTTCTTT.

The rearrangement links TRBV7-6 to TRBJ1-2, with no clear D. The CDR3 runs 13 residues. V was shortened by 0 bases and J by 2 bases, with 4 bases between the two germline ends. The germline CDR1 and CDR2 sequences are SGHVS and FNYEAQ. CDR3 sequence (DNA): TGTGCCAGCAGCTTAGCAGAAAACTATGGCTACACCTTC. Amino acids: CASSLAENYGYTF.

Many counts were recorded for this clonotype. The J gene is TRBJ1-1, the V gene TRBV9; D gene unclear. Looked up from germline, CDR1 is SGDLS and CDR2 is YYNGEE. The CDR3 sequence is 13 residues long. Trimming took 1 base from V and 0 from J, leaving 4 bases between them. CDR3 DNA sequence: TGTGCCAGCAGCGTACGGATGAACACTGAAGCTTTCTTT. Translated: CASSVRMNTEAFF.

V usage is TRBV29-1 and J usage is TRBJ2-5, with D perhaps matching TRBD2 (6 bases). The CDR3 spans 11 residues. V was cut by 7 bases and J by 2 bases, with 8 bases left in between. Germline CDR1 reads SQVTM; CDR2 reads ANQGSEA. The CDR3, as DNA: TGCAGCGGACTAGAGCAAGAGACCCAGTACTTC. Protein sequence: CSGLEQETQYF.

The CDR3 bases are TGCGCCAGCAGCCCCGCAGGGGGTAACTATGGCTACACCTTC. The encoded protein is CASSPAGGNYGYTF. V and J are TRBV5-1 and TRBJ1-2; TRBD1 matches at 7 bases. The CDR3 loop spans 14 amino acids. V shed 4 bases and J 1 base; nucleotides not matched to a gene: 4. CDR1 and CDR2 from the germline V gene are SGHRS and YFSETQ.

The chain joins TRBV20-1 to TRBJ1-5; 7 bases match TRBD1. This CDR3 contains 12 residues. Germline assignment: CDR1 DFQATT and CDR2 SNEGSKA (reference sequence). Trimming took 6 bases from V and 8 from J; bases not matched to a gene: 7. CDR3 in amino acids: CSARTGEEPQHF. The CDR3 DNA follows: TGCAGTGCCCGGACAGGAGAAGAGCCCCAGCATTTT.

This clonotype was detected ten times or more. This rearrangement joins TRBV2 to TRBJ2-6; D is possibly TRBD2 (6 bases). CDR3 length equals 17 residues. The germline V and J ends were trimmed by 1 base and 2 bases, with 12 bases remaining between them. The germline gives CDR1 SNHLY, CDR2 FYNNEI. The CDR3 sequence is CASSEGWRGTGANVLTF. The CDR3 coding sequence is TGTGCCAGCAGTGAAGGGTGGAGGGGCACTGGGGCCAACGTCCTGACTTTC.

This clonotype has a count of ten or more. The chain uses TRBV12-3 or TRBV12-4 and TRBJ2-2; 8 bases map to TRBD2. This CDR3 region has 15 residues. Germline trimming cut 5 bases from V and 5 bases from J; bases unmatched to any gene: 7. The CDR3 loop is CASSPGLGWTGELFF. CDR3 nucleotides: TGTGCCAGCAGTCCGGGACTAGGGTGGACCGGGGAGCTGTTTTTT.

This clonotype has a handful of counts. V is TRBV25-1 and J is TRBJ1-4, with D possibly TRBD1 on 6 matching bases. Germline loops: CDR1 MGHDK, CDR2 SYGVNS. This CDR3 has 13 amino acids. The germline V and J ends were trimmed by 9 bases and 4 bases, with 12 bases remaining between them. The CDR3 loop is CARDRFINEKLFF. DNA for the CDR3: TGTGCCAGGGACAGATTTATTAATGAAAAACTGTTTTTT.

This clonotype came up many times. This rearrangement joins TRBV30 to TRBJ1-1, with D tentatively TRBD1 (5 bases). The V gene lost 5 bases and the J gene lost 4 bases, with 11 bases spanning the gap. This CDR3 has 12 residues. Per the germline V gene, CDR1 is GTSNPN and CDR2 is SVGIG (reference sequence). This chain's CDR3 is CAWGPGFTEAFF. As DNA, the CDR3 is TGTGCCTGGGGGCCAGGGTTCACTGAAGCTTTCTTT.

This clonotype appeared once. The chain uses TRBV29-1 and TRBJ1-1; D is undetermined. V lost 8 bases and J 1 base, leaving 14 bases between the germline ends. CDR1 is SQVTM and CDR2 is ANQGSEA in the germline V gene. The CDR3 consists of 13 residues. The DNA of the CDR3 is TGCAGCAGGCCGGAGTACGGGAACACTGAAGCTTTCTTT. Protein sequence: CSRPEYGNTEAFF.

This clonotype has a count of ten or more. The chain has TRBV7-2 and TRBJ2-7; unclear D gene. The ends were cut back, 6 bases at V and 4 bases at J, with 10 bases in the middle. Germline V lookup: CDR1 SGHTA, CDR2 FQGNSA. This CDR3 region has 12 residues. The CDR3 nucleotides are TGTGCCAGCAGTTCCGGACGGTACGAGCAGTACTTC. It codes for CASSSGRYEQYF. The complete variable domain, with remaining parts taken from reference TRBV7-2 and TRBJ2-7, reads GAGVSQSPSNKVTEKGKDVELRCDPISGHTALYWYRQSLGQGLEFLIYFQGNSAPDKSGLPSDRFSAERTGGSVSTLTIQRTQQEDSAVYLCASSSGRYEQYFGPGTRLTVT.

This clonotype was recorded at least ten times. The chain uses TRBV5-1 and TRBJ2-1, with D possibly being TRBD2 (7 bases). V lost 1 base and J lost 5, with 13 bases in between. CDR1 is SGHRS and CDR2 is YFSETQ in the germline V gene. The CDR3 consists of 15 residues. The CDR3 loop reads CASSLWGAGDNEQFF. In nucleotides, the CDR3 is TGCGCCAGCAGCTTGTGGGGGGCGGGAGACAATGAGCAGTTCTTC. Supplemented by reference TRBV5-1 and TRBJ2-1, the full variable domain reads KAGVTQTPRYLIKTRGQQVTLSCSPISGHRSVSWYQQTPGQGLQFLFEYFSETQRNKGNFPGRFSGRQFSNSRSEMNVSTLELGDSALYLCASSLWGAGDNEQFFGPGTRLTVL.

V is TRBV6-5 and J is TRBJ2-7, with D perhaps matching TRBD1 (6 bases). CDR1 is MNHEY, CDR2 SVGAGI, per germline. The CDR3 extends over 15 amino acids. The germline V and J ends were trimmed by 0 bases and 6 bases, with 15 bases remaining between them. Written as DNA, the CDR3 is TGTGCCAGCAGTTACTCCAGGACAGCTCAATTCGAGCAGTACTTC. Its protein is CASSYSRTAQFEQYF.

To note about this clonotype: A read error may be the cause here, since a much bigger clone is one base away. The chain links TRBV20-1 to TRBJ2-3; the D is unclear. In germline, CDR1 is DFQATT, CDR2 SNEGSKA (reference sequence). The CDR3 totals 16 residues. Trimming cost V 1 base and J 2 bases, with 16 bases left between them. In nucleotides, the CDR3 is TGCAGTGCTAGAGCCCTTAGCTGGGGTATCACAGATACGCAGTATTTT. It translates to CSARALSWGITDTQYF.

This clonotype was observed at least ten times. The chain combines TRBV10-3 with TRBJ2-7; D remains unclear. The CDR3 sequence is 14 residues long. From germline, CDR1 is ENHRY and CDR2 SYGVKD. Trimming took off 10 bases at V and 0 bases at J, with 16 bases between the two ends. In DNA, the CDR3 is TGTGCCACCCTCACAGCGCTAGGCTCCTACGAGCAGTACTTC. It specifies CATLTALGSYEQYF.

For this clonotype: Relative to the germline gene, one junction end is altered; a read error may explain this. V is TRBV7-2 and J is TRBJ2-7; a possible D gene is TRBD2 (6 bases). This CDR3 spans 15 amino acids. Germline CDR1 reads SGHTA; CDR2 reads FQGNSA. The CDR3 bases are TGTGCCGGCAGCTTGGGACTGAGGAGCTCCTACGAGCAGTACTTC. Residues: CAGSLGLRSSYEQYF. The full variable domain, with the rest looked up from reference TRBV7-2 and TRBJ2-7, is GAGVSQSPSNKVTEKGKDVELRCDPISGHTALYWYRQSLGQGLEFLIYFQGNSAPDKSGLPSDRFSAERTGGSVSTLTIQRTQQEDSAVYLCAGSLGLRSSYEQYFGPGTRLTVT.